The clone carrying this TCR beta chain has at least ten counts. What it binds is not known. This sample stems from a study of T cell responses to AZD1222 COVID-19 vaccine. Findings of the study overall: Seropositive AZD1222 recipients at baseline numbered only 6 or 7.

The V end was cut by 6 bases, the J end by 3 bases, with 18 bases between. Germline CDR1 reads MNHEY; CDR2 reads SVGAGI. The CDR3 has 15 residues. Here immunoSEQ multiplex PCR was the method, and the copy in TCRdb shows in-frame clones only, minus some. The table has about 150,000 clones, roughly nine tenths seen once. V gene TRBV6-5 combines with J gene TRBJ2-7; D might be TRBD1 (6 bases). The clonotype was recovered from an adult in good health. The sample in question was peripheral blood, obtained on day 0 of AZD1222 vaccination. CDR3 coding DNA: TGTGCCAGCAGCGGACTTTTCGGGACAAACTACGAGCAGTACTTC. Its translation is CASSGLFGTNYEQYF.